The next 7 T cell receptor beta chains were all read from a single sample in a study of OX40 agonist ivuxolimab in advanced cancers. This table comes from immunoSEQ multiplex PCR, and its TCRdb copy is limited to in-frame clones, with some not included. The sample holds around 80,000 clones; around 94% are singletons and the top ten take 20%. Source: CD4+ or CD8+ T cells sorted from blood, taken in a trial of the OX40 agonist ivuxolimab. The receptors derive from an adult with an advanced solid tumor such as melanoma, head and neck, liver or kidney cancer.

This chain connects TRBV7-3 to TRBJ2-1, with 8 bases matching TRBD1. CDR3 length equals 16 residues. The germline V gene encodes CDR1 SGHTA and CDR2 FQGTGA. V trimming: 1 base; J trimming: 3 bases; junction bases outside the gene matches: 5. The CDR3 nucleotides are TGTGCCAGCAGCTTAAGAGGGACAGGACGCTACAATGAGCAGTTCTTC. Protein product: CASSLRGTGRYNEQFF.

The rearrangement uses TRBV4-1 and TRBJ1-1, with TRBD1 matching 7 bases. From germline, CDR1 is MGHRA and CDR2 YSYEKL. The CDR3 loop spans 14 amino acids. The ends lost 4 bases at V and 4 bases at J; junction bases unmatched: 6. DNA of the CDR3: TGCGCCAGCAGCCTCCTCCGGGACAGCACTGAAGCTTTCTTT. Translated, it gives CASSLLRDSTEAFF.

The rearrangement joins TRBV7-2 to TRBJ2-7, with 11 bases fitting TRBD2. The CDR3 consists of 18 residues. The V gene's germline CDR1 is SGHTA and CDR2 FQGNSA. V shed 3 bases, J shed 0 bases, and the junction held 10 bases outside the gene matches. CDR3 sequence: CASSFTSGGYVSSYEQYF. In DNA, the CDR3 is TGTGCCAGCAGCTTTACTAGCGGGGGATATGTAAGCTCCTACGAGCAGTACTTC.

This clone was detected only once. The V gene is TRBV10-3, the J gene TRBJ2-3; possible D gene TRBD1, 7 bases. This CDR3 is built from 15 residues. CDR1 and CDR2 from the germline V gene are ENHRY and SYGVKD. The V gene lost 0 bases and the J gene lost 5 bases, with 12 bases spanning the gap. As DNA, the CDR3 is TGTGCCATCAGTGAGTCGAACAGGGGAGGAGATACGCAGTATTTT. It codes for CAISESNRGGDTQYF.

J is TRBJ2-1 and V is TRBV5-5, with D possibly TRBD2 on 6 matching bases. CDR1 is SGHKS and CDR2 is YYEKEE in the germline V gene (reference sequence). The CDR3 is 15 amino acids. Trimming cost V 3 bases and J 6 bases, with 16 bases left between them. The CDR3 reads CASSSRDTGLNEQFF. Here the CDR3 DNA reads TGTGCCAGCAGCTCCCGAGACACGGGACTCAATGAGCAGTTCTTC.

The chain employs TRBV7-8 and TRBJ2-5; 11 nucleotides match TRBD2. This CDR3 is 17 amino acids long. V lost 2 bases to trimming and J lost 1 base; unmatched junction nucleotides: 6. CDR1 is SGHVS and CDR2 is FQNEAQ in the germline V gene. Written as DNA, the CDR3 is TGTGCCAGCAGCTTAACCCCTAGCGGGGGGCCCCAAGAGACCCAGTACTTC. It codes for CASSLTPSGGPQETQYF.

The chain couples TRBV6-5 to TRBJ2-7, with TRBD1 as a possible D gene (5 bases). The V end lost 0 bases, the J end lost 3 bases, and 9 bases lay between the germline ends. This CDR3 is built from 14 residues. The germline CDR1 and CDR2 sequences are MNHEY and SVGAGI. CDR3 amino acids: CASSYSSRDYEQYF. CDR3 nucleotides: TGTGCCAGCAGTTACTCGTCCAGGGACTACGAGCAGTACTTC.